This T cell receptor beta chain came from a study of blood T cell repertoires in COVID-19. Background on the study: Donors in the United States, Italy and Spain gave samples during acute or convalescent COVID-19.

In the authors' methods: Estimation of nucleated cell counts was performed using reference gene primer amplification. Profiling relied on immunoSEQ multiplex PCR, and the TCRdb table lists in-frame clones only, not all of them. V and J calls and clone size are given by that table; D and trimming were obtained from the DNA. The sample includes some 400,000 clones, over 85% of them seen just once. Participants were aged roughly 18 to 100 years from 20 to 30 US areas. This clonotype originated in a young woman who had recovered from COVID-19. The source material was PBMCs or T cells enriched from blood (not recorded which).

CDR3 DNA sequence: TGTGCCAGCAGCCAAGGGGGGACAGTTAAAAATCAGCCCCAGCATTTT. Residues: CASSQGGTVKNQPQHF. This rearrangement joins TRBV3-1 (or the pseudogene TRBV3-2) to TRBJ1-5; TRBD1 matches at 7 bases. The CDR3 loop spans 16 amino acids. The V and J ends lost 1 base and 4 bases, in that order; junction bases with no gene match: 7. Germline V gene sequence: CDR1 LGHDT, CDR2 YNNKEL (reference sequence).